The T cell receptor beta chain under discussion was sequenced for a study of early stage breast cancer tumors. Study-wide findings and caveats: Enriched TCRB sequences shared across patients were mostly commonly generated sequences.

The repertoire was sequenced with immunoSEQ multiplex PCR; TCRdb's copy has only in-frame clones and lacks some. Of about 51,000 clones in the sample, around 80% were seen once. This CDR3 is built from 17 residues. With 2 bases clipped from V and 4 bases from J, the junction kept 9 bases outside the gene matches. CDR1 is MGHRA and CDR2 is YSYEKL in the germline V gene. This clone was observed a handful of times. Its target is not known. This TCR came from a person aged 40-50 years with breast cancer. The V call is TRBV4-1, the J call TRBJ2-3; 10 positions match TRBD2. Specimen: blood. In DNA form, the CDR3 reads TGCGCCAGCAGCCAACCTAGCGGGAGACTATTCCCAGATACGCAGTATTTT. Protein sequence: CASSQPSGRLFPDTQYF.